A selection of T cell receptor beta chains follows, all from one sample in a study of long-term antiretroviral therapy in people with HIV. TCRdb's table, derived via immunoSEQ multiplex PCR, lists solely in-frame clones and lacks some. The table has fewer than 30,000 clones, 95% seen once. Sequenced here: unsorted PBMCs, sampled 5.3 years after starting antiretroviral therapy. These receptor sequences come from a man aged 25-45 years with HIV. Each CDR3 is given with its conserved first and last residue. A D gene is named only where the DNA matches it firmly. Size tells how often a clone was seen (once, few, many) or the class of an expanded clone, and some rows leave it out.

V gene	D gene	clone size	J gene	CDR3 DNA	CDR3 protein
TRBV14	.	once	TRBJ1-3	TGTGCCAGCAGCCAGGGACGGAGATCCTCTGGAAACACCATATATTTT	CASSQGRRSSGNTIYF
TRBV5-4	.	.	TRBJ1-6	TGTGCCAGCAGCTTGGTGGGGACACCCCTCCACTTT	CASSLVGTPLHF
TRBV7-3	.	.	TRBJ2-1	TGTGCCAGCAGCCCCACCAGGGCAGGGTTCGCGGATGAGCAGTTCTTC	CASSPTRAGFADEQFF
TRBV10-2	.	.	TRBJ1-1	TGCGCCAGCCTGGGGGCCCTAAACACTGAAGCTTTCTTT	CASLGALNTEAFF
TRBV29-1	.	.	TRBJ2-7	TGCAGCGTTGTAGGCGTAGGTGGGACATTAAGTTACGAGCAGTACTTC	CSVVGVGGTLSYEQYF
TRBV25-1	.	.	TRBJ2-1	TGTGCCAGCAGTGAGCTGTACAATGAGCAGTTCTTC	CASSELYNEQFF
TRBV18	TRBD1	.	TRBJ2-7	TGTGCCAGCTCGCTCGCTGACAGGGTTGGGTGGCACGAGCAGTACTTC	CASSLADRVGWHEQYF
TRBV7-9	.	.	TRBJ1-3	TGTGCCAGCAGCTTTGGATCCGGAAACACCATATATTTT	CASSFGSGNTIYF
TRBV6-5	.	.	TRBJ2-7	TGTGCCAGCAGTCCCTTCGCAGGGCCCTACGAGCAGTACTTC	CASSPFAGPYEQYF
TRBV13	TRBD2	once	TRBJ2-3	TGTGCCAGCAGCCGCGGGCCTAGCGGGAGGACAGATACGCAGTATTTT	CASSRGPSGRTDTQYF
TRBV5-1	TRBD1	.	TRBJ1-5	TGCGCCAGCAGCTTAATAGTACACGGGACAGGGCACAATCAGCCCCAGCATTTT	CASSLIVHGTGHNQPQHF
TRBV6-4	.	.	TRBJ1-1	TGTGCCAGCAGCGCAGATTCAGGGTTCAACACTGAAGCTTTCTTT	CASSADSGFNTEAFF
TRBV27	TRBD1	.	TRBJ1-5	TGTGCCAGCAGTTTGGGGACAGGGGACCAGCCCCAGCATTTT	CASSLGTGDQPQHF
TRBV4-3	.	.	TRBJ2-1	TGCGCCAGCAGCCAAGAGGCCGTTTCCTACAATGAGCAGTTCTTC	CASSQEAVSYNEQFF
TRBV6-4	TRBD1	.	TRBJ1-3	TGTGCCAGCAGTGAGGACAGGGTACTTGGAAACACCATATATTTT	CASSEDRVLGNTIYF
TRBV10-1	.	.	TRBJ1-5	TGCGCCAGCAGTGACCACAGGGAGGATAGCAATCAGCCCCAGCATTTT	CASSDHREDSNQPQHF
TRBV14	.	.	TRBJ2-7	TGTGCCAGCAGCCAAGGGGCCTACGAGCAGTACTTC	CASSQGAYEQYF
TRBV7-9	.	.	TRBJ1-2	TGTGCCAGCAGCATACAGACTAACTATGGCTACACCTTC	CASSIQTNYGYTF
TRBV6-4	TRBD2	.	TRBJ2-1	TGTGCCAGCAGCCACAGCGCAGCGGGGGATTACAATGAGCAGTTCTTC	CASSHSAAGDYNEQFF
TRBV2	TRBD2	.	TRBJ2-2	TGTGCCAGCAACCCTAGCGGGAAAGCGAACACCGGGGAGCTGTTTTTT	CASNPSGKANTGELFF
TRBV6-5	TRBD1	.	TRBJ2-7	TGTGCCAGCAGTTACAGGGGGCTAGGAACCTACGAGCAGTACTTC	CASSYRGLGTYEQYF
TRBV19	.	once	TRBJ1-1	TGTGCCAGTAGGCGGCCCGTGAGCACTGAAGCTTTCTTT	CASRRPVSTEAFF
TRBV6-4	TRBD1	.	TRBJ2-3	TGTGCCAGCAGCGGAGACGGGACAGGCGCCCATACGCAGTATTTT	CASSGDGTGAHTQYF
TRBV7-2	.	.	TRBJ1-2	TGTGCCAGCAGCTTAGCGCAGGGCAGGGGAGGGTATGGCTACACCTTC	CASSLAQGRGGYGYTF
TRBV11-2	.	.	TRBJ2-7	TGTGCCAGCAGAGACTGGAGCTCCTACGAGCAGTACTTC	CASRDWSSYEQYF
TRBV7-8	TRBD2	.	TRBJ2-7	TGTGCCAGCAGCTTAGCGGTCGGGAGGGGAAGCGGGAGACACCTCACCTACTACGAGCAGTACTTC	CASSLAVGRGSGRHLTYYEQYF
TRBV27	TRBD1	.	TRBJ1-2	TGTGCCAGCAGTTGGACCCAGGCCGGGACAGGGATCTATGGCTACACCTTC	CASSWTQAGTGIYGYTF
TRBV27	.	.	TRBJ1-2	TGTGCCAGCAGTGTGACTGCGCTCTGGGGCTACACCTTC	CASSVTALWGYTF
TRBV5-1	TRBD1	.	TRBJ2-3	TGCGCCAGCAGCTTGCCAGGGCGACAGGGGTATTTT	CASSLPGRQGYF
TRBV2	.	.	TRBJ2-1	TGTGCCAGCAGTCCTCTACGTTACAATGAGCAGTTCTTC	CASSPLRYNEQFF
TRBV7-6	.	.	TRBJ2-3	TGTGCCAGCAGCTTAGGTATCACAGATACGCAGTATTTT	CASSLGITDTQYF
TRBV27	.	.	TRBJ1-5	TGTGCCAGCAGTTTATCAGGCAATCAGCCCCAGCATTTT	CASSLSGNQPQHF
TRBV6-1	TRBD1	.	TRBJ1-2	TGTGCCAGCAGTTCGGGACAGGGAAACTATGGCTACACCTTC	CASSSGQGNYGYTF
TRBV9	.	few	TRBJ2-2	TGTGCCAGCAGCGTAGTTCAGGGCGGCACCGGGGAGCTGTTTTTT	CASSVVQGGTGELFF
TRBV7-3	.	.	TRBJ2-1	TGTGCCAGCAGCCCGCGAGGTTTAGGACAGTTCTTC	CASSPRGLGQFF
TRBV5-1	TRBD1	.	TRBJ1-1	TGCGCCAGCGGCCGACAGGGCCCCACTGAAGCTTTCTTT	CASGRQGPTEAFF